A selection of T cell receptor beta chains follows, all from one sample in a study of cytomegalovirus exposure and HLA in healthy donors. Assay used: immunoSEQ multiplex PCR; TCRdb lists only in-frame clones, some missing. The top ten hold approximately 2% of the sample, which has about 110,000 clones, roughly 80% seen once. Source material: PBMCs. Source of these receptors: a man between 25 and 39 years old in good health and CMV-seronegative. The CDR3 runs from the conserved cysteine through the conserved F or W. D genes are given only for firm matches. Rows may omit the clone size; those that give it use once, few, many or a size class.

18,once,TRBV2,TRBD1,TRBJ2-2,CASTRTGGRGTGTGELFF,TGTGCCAGCACACGGACAGGGGGTCGCGGGACGGGCACCGGGGAGCTGTTTTTT
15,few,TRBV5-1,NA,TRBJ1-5,CASSLVDSSNQPQHF,TGCGCCAGCAGCTTGGTGGACAGTAGCAATCAGCCCCAGCATTTT
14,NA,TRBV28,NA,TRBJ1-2,CASSLSGRQEGYTF,TGTGCCAGCAGTTTATCCGGCAGACAGGAAGGCTACACCTTC
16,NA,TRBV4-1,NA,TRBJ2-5,CASSPHGAGSQETQYF,TGCGCCAGCAGCCCCCATGGGGCAGGATCCCAAGAGACCCAGTACTTC
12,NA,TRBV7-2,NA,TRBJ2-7,CATLDYSYEQYF,TGTGCCACTTTGGACTACTCCTACGAGCAGTACTTC
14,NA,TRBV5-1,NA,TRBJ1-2,CASSLEGGLRGYTF,TGCGCCAGCAGCTTGGAGGGGGGGCTTCGAGGCTACACCTTC
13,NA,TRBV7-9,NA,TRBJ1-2,CASSLAGQNGYTF,TGTGCCAGCAGCTTAGCGGGGCAGAATGGCTACACCTTC
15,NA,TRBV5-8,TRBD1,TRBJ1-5,CASSGTDRVGQPQHF,TGTGCCAGCAGCGGAACCGACAGGGTTGGTCAGCCCCAGCATTTT
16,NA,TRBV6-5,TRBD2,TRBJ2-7,CASSYSTSRARYEQYF,TGTGCCAGCAGTTACTCGACTAGCAGGGCACGGTACGAGCAGTACTTC
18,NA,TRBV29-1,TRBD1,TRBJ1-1,CSVRLPGQKLSVNTEAFF,TGCAGCGTGCGCCTTCCGGGACAGAAATTGAGCGTCAACACTGAAGCTTTCTTT
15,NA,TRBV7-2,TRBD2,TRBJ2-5,CASSLTGLAGGTQYF,TGTGCCAGCAGCCTAACTGGACTAGCGGGAGGGACCCAGTACTTC
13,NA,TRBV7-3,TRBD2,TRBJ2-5,CASSLSGSGAQYF,TGTGCCAGCAGCTTAAGCGGGAGCGGGGCCCAGTACTTC
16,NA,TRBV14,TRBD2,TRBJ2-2,CASSPLGLVNTGELFF,TGTGCCAGCAGCCCCTTGGGACTAGTAAACACCGGGGAGCTGTTTTTT
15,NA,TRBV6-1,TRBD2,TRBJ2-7,CASSPLSGSRNEQYF,TGTGCCAGCAGTCCGCTAAGCGGGAGTAGAAACGAGCAGTACTTC
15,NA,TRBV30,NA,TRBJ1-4,CAWSEQDSPNEKLFF,TGTGCCTGGAGTGAGCAGGACAGCCCTAATGAAAAACTGTTTTTT